A single sample is the source of the 4 T cell receptor beta chains below, sequenced in a study of OX40 agonist ivuxolimab in advanced cancers. Produced via immunoSEQ multiplex PCR; TCRdb's table is partial and in-frame only. The data contain 100,000 to 110,000 clones, less than 95% of them singletons. This specimen consisted of CD4+ or CD8+ T cells sorted from blood, obtained in a trial of the OX40 agonist ivuxolimab. These receptor sequences come from an adult with an advanced solid tumor such as melanoma, head and neck, liver or kidney cancer.

CDR3 DNA sequence: TGTGCCAGCAGTTACCTTGGAGGGGACTCCTACGAGCAGTACTTC. This sequence encodes CASSYLGGDSYEQYF. The rearrangement joins TRBV6-6 to TRBJ2-7; D is possibly TRBD2 (6 bases). The germline V gene has CDR1 MNHNY and CDR2 SVGAGI (reference sequence). This CDR3 comprises 15 residues. V was pared by 2 bases and J by 0 bases, with 11 bases between.

This chain uses TRBV5-4 with TRBJ2-1; tentatively, D is TRBD2 (6 bases). The CDR3 has 15 amino acids. Germline V CDR1 and CDR2: SGHNT, YYREEE (reference sequence). V lost 0 bases, J lost 4 bases, and 11 bases lay in between. CDR3 protein: CASSLGTNSYNEQFF. Written as DNA, the CDR3 is TGTGCCAGCAGCTTGGGGACTAACTCTTACAATGAGCAGTTCTTC.

This clone was picked up a small number of times. V usage is TRBV9 and J usage is TRBJ1-2, with D unresolved. V lost 4 bases to trimming and J lost 6 bases, with 22 bases between them. The CDR3 is 16 amino acids. The germline CDR1 and CDR2 sequences are SGDLS and YYNGEE. The CDR3 nucleotides read TGTGCCAGCAGCCCCGAACAAGTGGGCCTCAGTGATGGCTACACCTTC. Protein sequence: CASSPEQVGLSDGYTF.

The rearrangement links TRBV28 to TRBJ2-7, with D maybe TRBD1 (6 bases). The germline CDR1 and CDR2 sequences are MDHEN and SYDVKM. V shed 5 bases and J shed 3 bases, with 14 bases lying between them. The CDR3 is 14 residues long. CDR3 sequence (DNA): TGTGCCAGCAGTGGGCAGGGGATTAGCTACGAGCAGTACTTC. It yields the protein CASSGQGISYEQYF.